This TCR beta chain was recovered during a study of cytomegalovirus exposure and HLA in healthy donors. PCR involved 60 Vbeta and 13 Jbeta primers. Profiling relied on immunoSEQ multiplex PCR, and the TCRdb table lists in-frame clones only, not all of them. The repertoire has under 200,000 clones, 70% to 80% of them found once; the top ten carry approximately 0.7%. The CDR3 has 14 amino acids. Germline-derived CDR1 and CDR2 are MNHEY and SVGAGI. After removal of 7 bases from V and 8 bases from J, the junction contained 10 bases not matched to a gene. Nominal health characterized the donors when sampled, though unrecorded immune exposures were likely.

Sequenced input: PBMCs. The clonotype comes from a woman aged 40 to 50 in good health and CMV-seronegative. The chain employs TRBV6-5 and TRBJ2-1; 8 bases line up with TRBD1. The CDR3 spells CASMATGARDEQFF. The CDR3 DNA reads TGTGCCAGCATGGCGACAGGGGCGCGCGATGAGCAGTTCTTC.